This record covers a single TCR beta chain. This sample stems from a study of T cell changes during pregnancy in multiple sclerosis. Here immunoSEQ multiplex PCR was the method, and the copy in TCRdb shows in-frame clones only, minus some. In the table there are roughly 100,000 clones, about nine tenths of which are singletons. Between the trimmed V and J ends, which lost 2 bases and 2 bases, there was a span of 9 bases. Germline CDR1 is SGHVS and CDR2 is FNYEAQ. This CDR3 spans 14 amino acids. This chain connects TRBV7-6 to TRBJ2-5, with D possibly being TRBD1 (6 bases). The receptor comes from a female donor with multiple sclerosis, enrolled in a pregnancy study. This specimen was peripheral blood, taken after pregnancy. This CDR3 reads CASSLSGQQETQYF. The CDR3 DNA is TGTGCCAGCAGCTTATCCGGACAGCAAGAGACCCAGTACTTC.